This T cell receptor beta chain was obtained from a study of T-cell memory formation after mild COVID-19. Findings of the study overall: Clones contracting day 15 to 85 were balanced CD4/CD8; later expanders leaned CD4+. CD4+ clones that contracted lay mainly in CM and EM; CD8+ ones lay in EMRA.

One entry per CDR3 protein, called by TCRdb with MiXCR from the 5' RACE reads. This sample has roughly 300,000 distinct CDR3 sequences, with over 7% found just once. In regard to this clonotype: What it binds is unknown.

The TCR was taken from a young man who had mild COVID-19 (a few samples of this study predate the infection). Cell type and time point are not known. The sample taken for sequencing was PBMCs or a T cell subset sorted from them (not recorded which).

The CDR3 coding sequence is TGCAGTGCTAGAGCGACAGGGTCAGAGACCCAGTACTTC. Translation gives CSARATGSETQYF. The chain joins TRBV20-1 to TRBJ2-5; 7 bases map to TRBD1. CDR1 is DFQATT, CDR2 SNEGSKA, per germline (reference sequence). The CDR3 covers 13 residues. V gave up 1 base and J gave up 4 bases; unmatched junction bases: 3.